This T cell receptor (beta chain) came from a study of blood T cell repertoires in COVID-19. Study-wide context: The United States, Italy and Spain supplied acute and convalescent COVID-19 samples. The analysed material was cDNA or gDNA that came from T cells, B-cell-depleted T cells, or PBMCs.

This CDR3 has 14 amino acids. Germline V lookup: CDR1 SGHRS, CDR2 YFSETQ. With V trimmed by 0 bases and J by 5 bases, 0 bases remained unmatched. Authors' data handling: The assay estimated nucleated cells by amplifying reference gene primers. Only in-frame clones appear in the TCRdb table, and some are missing; sequencing was by immunoSEQ multiplex PCR. V, J and clone size are taken as reported in that table, and D and trimming were inferred from the DNA itself. The sample consists of tens of thousands of clones, almost 90% of them appearing once. The chain joins TRBV5-1 to TRBJ1-1; 11 bases line up with TRBD1. Material for sequencing was peripheral blood. The clonotype originates from a woman between 65 and 79 years old with acute or convalescent COVID-19. In nucleotides, the CDR3 is TGCGCCAGCAGCTTGGGGGACAGGGGGACTGAAGCTTTCTTT. This codes for CASSLGDRGTEAFF.